One and the same sample provided the 4 T cell receptor beta chains below, sequenced in a study of cytomegalovirus exposure and HLA in healthy donors. The PCR made use of 60 Vbeta and 13 Jbeta primers. Assay: immunoSEQ multiplex PCR; the TCRdb copy retains only in-frame clones and omits some. The data show about 200,000 clones, with approximately 79% seen just once and about 1.5% held by the top ten. Sequencing used PBMCs. The receptors were sampled from a man in his forties or fifties in good health and CMV-seronegative.

V is TRBV2 and J is TRBJ2-7; D not resolved. V gave up 2 bases and J gave up 2 bases, with 10 bases separating them. This CDR3 has 14 amino acids. Germline V CDR1 and CDR2: SNHLY, FYNNEI. The CDR3 here is CASSERGRTYEQYF. The CDR3 region has the DNA TGTGCCAGCAGTGAAAGAGGTCGGACCTACGAGCAGTACTTC.

This clone has a handful of counts. The gene calls are TRBV9 and TRBJ2-1, with D possibly TRBD2 on 5 matching bases. This CDR3 is built from 13 residues. Trimming left V 0 bases short and J 7 bases short, with 8 bases between. Germline lookup yields CDR1 SGDLS and CDR2 YYNGEE. CDR3 region: CASSVGSGNEQFF. In nucleotides, the CDR3 is TGTGCCAGCAGCGTAGGGTCGGGGAATGAGCAGTTCTTC.

The rearrangement joins TRBV29-1 to TRBJ2-1; D is unclear. V gave up 3 bases and J gave up 12 bases, with 12 bases separating them. The germline V gene has CDR1 SQVTM and CDR2 ANQGSEA. The CDR3 has 11 residues. The CDR3 here is CSVDQVFGQFF. CDR3 in DNA: TGCAGCGTTGATCAGGTATTTGGGCAGTTCTTC.

The V gene is TRBV11-1, the J gene TRBJ2-7, with 8 bases fitting TRBD2. The CDR3 covers 14 residues. V was pared by 2 bases and J by 3 bases, with 3 bases of the junction left unmatched. CDR1 is SGHAT, CDR2 FQDESV, per germline (reference sequence). CDR3 in amino acids: CASSLLAGHYEQYF. For the CDR3, the DNA is TGTGCCAGCAGCTTACTAGCGGGCCACTACGAGCAGTACTTC. The whole variable domain, filled in from reference TRBV11-1 and TRBJ2-7, reads EAEVAQSPRYKITEKSQAVAFWCDPISGHATLYWYRQILGQGPELLVQFQDESVVDDSQLPKDRFSAERLKGVDSTLKIQPAELGDSAMYLCASSLLAGHYEQYFGPGTRLTVT.